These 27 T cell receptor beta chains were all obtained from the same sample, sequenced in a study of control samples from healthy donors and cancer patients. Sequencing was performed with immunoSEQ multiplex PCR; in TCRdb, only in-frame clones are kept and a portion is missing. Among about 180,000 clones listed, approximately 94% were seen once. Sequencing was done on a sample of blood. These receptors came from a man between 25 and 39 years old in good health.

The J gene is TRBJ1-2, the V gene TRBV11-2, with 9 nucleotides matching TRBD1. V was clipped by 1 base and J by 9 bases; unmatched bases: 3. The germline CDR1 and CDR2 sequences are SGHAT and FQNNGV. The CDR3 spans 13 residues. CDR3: CASSLVGQGSYTF. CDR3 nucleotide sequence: TGTGCCAGCAGCTTAGTGGGACAGGGAAGCTACACCTTC.

CDR3 in amino acids: CATSASRGDEQFF. The CDR3 DNA is TGTGCCACCAGTGCAAGTAGGGGCGATGAGCAGTTCTTC. The chain is built from TRBV24-1 and TRBJ2-1, with D perhaps TRBD1 (5 bases). The CDR3 extends over 13 amino acids. Between the trimmed V and J ends, which lost 5 bases and 8 bases, there was a span of 12 bases. Germline V gene data show CDR1 as KGHDR and CDR2 as SFDVKD.

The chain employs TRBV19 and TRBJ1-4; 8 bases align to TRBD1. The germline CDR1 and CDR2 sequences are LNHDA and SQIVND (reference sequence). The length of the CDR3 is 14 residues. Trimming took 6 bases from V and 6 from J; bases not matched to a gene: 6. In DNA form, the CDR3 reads TGTGCCAGTAGGAGACAGGGGCACCATGAAAAACTGTTTTTT. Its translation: CASRRQGHHEKLFF.

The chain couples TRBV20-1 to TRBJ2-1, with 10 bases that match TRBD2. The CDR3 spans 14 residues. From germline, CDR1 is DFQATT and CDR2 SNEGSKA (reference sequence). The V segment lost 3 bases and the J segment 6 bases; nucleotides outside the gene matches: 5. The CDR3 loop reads CSASALAGPNEQFF. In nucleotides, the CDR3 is TGCAGTGCTAGTGCACTAGCGGGGCCCAATGAGCAGTTCTTC.

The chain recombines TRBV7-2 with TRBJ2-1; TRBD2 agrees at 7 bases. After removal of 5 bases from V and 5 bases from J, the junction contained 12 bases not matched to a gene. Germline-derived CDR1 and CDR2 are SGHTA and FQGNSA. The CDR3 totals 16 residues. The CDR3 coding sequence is TGTGCCAGCAGCCTCTTTGGCGGGGGATCGAACAATGAGCAGTTCTTC. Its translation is CASSLFGGGSNNEQFF.

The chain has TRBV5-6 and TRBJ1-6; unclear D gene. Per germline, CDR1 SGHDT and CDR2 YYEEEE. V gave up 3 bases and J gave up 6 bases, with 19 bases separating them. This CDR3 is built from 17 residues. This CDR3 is CASSSMPKSRANSPLHF. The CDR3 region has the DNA TGTGCCAGCAGCTCCATGCCGAAGTCACGGGCTAATTCACCCCTCCACTTT. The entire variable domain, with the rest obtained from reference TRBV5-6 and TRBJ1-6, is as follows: DAGVTQSPTHLIKTRGQQVTLRCSPKSGHDTVSWYQQALGQGPQFIFQYYEEEERQRGNFPDRFSGHQFPNYSSELNVNALLLGDSALYLCASSSMPKSRANSPLHFGNGTRLTVT.

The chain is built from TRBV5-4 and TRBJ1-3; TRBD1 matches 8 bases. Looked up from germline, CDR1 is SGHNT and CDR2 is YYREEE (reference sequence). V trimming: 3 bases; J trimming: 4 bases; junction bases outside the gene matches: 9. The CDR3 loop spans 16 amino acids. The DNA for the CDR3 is TGTGCCAGCAGCTCGGGACGAGACAGGGGAGGAAACACCATATATTTT. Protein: CASSSGRDRGGNTIYF. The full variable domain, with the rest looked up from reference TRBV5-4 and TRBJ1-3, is ETGVTQSPTHLIKTRGQQVTLRCSSQSGHNTVSWYQQALGQGPQFIFQYYREEENGRGNFPPRFSGLQFPNYSSELNVNALELDDSALYLCASSSGRDRGGNTIYFGEGSWLTVV.

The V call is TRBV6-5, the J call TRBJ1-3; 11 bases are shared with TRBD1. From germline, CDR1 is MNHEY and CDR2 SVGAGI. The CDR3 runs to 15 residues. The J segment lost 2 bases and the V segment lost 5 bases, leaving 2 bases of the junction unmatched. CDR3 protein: CASSMGQGAGNTIYF. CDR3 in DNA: TGTGCCAGCAGTATGGGACAGGGGGCTGGAAACACCATATATTTT.

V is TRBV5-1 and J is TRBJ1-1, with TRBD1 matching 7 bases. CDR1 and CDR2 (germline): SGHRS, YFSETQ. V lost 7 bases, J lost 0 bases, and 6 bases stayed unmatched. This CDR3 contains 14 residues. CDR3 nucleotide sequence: TGCGCCAGCCGATTTGACAGGGTGAACACTGAAGCTTTCTTT. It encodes CASRFDRVNTEAFF. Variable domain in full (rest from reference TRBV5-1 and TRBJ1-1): KAGVTQTPRYLIKTRGQQVTLSCSPISGHRSVSWYQQTPGQGLQFLFEYFSETQRNKGNFPGRFSGRQFSNSRSEMNVSTLELGDSALYLCASRFDRVNTEAFFGQGTRLTVV.

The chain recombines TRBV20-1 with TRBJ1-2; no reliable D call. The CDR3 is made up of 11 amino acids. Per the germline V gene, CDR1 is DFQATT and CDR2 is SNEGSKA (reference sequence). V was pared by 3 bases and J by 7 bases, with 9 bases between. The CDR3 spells CSASVFSGYTF. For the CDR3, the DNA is TGCAGTGCTAGTGTGTTTAGTGGCTACACCTTC.

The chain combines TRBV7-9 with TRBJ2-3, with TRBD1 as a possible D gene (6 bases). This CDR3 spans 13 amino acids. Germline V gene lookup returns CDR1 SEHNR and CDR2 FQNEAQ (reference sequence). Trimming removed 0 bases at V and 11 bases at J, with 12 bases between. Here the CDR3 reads CASSLAGLQGQYF. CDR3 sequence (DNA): TGTGCCAGCAGCTTAGCGGGCCTACAGGGGCAGTATTTT.

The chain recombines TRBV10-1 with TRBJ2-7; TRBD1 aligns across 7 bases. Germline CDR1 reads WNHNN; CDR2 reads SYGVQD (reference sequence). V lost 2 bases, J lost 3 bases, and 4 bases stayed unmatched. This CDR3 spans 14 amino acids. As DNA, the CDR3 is TGCGCCAGCAGTGAGAGGGCAGGGGGCTACGAGCAGTACTTC. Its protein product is CASSERAGGYEQYF.

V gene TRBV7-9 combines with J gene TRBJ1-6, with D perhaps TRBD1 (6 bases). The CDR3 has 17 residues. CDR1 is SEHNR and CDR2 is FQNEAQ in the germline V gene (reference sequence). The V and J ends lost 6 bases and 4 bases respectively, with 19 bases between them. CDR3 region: CASSEWSTGRYNSPLHF. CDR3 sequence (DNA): TGTGCCAGCAGTGAATGGAGCACAGGGAGATATAATTCACCCCTCCACTTT.

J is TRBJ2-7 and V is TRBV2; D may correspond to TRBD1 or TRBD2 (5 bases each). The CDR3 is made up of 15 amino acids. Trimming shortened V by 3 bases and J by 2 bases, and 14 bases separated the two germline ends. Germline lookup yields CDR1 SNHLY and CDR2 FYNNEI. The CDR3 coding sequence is TGTGCCAGCAGTGAGATGGGGCAGGGAGCCTACGAGCAGTACTTC. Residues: CASSEMGQGAYEQYF.

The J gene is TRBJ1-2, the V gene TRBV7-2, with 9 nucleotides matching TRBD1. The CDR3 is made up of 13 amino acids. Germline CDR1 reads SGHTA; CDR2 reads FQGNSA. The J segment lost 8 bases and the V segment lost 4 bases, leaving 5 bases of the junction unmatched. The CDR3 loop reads CASSSRQGGGYTF. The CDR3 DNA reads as TGTGCCAGCAGCTCCCGACAGGGGGGAGGCTACACCTTC.

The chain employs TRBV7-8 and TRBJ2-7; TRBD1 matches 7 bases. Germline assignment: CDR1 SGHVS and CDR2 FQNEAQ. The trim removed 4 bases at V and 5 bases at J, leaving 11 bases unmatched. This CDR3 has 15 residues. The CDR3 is CASSSWDRSRDEQYF. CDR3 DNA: TGTGCCAGCAGCTCCTGGGACAGATCTAGGGACGAGCAGTACTTC.

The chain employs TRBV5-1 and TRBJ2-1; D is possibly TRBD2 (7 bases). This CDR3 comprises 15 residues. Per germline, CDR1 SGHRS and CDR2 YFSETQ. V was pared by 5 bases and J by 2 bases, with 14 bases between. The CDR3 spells CASRVGGEPYNEQFF. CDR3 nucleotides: TGCGCCAGCAGGGTAGGGGGGGAACCCTACAATGAGCAGTTCTTC. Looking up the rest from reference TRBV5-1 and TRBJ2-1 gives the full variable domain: KAGVTQTPRYLIKTRGQQVTLSCSPISGHRSVSWYQQTPGQGLQFLFEYFSETQRNKGNFPGRFSGRQFSNSRSEMNVSTLELGDSALYLCASRVGGEPYNEQFFGPGTRLTVL.

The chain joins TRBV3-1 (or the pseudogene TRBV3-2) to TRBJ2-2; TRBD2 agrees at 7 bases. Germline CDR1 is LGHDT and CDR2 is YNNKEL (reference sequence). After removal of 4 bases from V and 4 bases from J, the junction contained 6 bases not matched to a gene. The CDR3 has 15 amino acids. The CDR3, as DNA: TGTGCCAGCAGCCCCAAGCGGGGACTCACCGGGGAGCTGTTTTTT. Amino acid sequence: CASSPKRGLTGELFF.

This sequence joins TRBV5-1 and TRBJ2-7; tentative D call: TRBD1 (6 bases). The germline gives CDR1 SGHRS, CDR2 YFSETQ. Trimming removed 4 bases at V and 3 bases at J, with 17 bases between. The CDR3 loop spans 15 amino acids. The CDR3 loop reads CASSPPTGPDYEQYF. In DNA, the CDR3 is TGCGCCAGCAGCCCTCCCACAGGGCCTGACTACGAGCAGTACTTC.

CDR3 loop: CASPRQGAGEAFF. The CDR3 nucleotides are TGTGCCAGCCCGAGGCAGGGGGCTGGTGAAGCTTTCTTT. The chain links TRBV12-3 or TRBV12-4 to TRBJ1-1, with TRBD1 identical over 8 bases. With V trimmed by 8 bases and J by 7 bases, 9 bases remained unmatched. The length of the CDR3 is 13 residues.

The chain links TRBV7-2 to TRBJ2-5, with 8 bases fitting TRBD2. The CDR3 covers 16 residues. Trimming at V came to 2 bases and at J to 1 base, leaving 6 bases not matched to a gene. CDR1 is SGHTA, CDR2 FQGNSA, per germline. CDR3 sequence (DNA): TGTGCCAGCAGCTTATCCGGGACTAGGGGCCAAGAGACCCAGTACTTC. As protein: CASSLSGTRGQETQYF.

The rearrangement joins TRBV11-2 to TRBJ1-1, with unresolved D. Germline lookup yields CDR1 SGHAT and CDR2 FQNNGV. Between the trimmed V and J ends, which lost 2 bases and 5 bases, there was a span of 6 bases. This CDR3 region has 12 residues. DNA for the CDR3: TGTGCCAGCAGCTTATCAAGAACTGAAGCTTTCTTT. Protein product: CASSLSRTEAFF. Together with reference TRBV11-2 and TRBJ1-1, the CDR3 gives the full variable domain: EAGVAQSPRYKIIEKRQSVAFWCNPISGHATLYWYQQILGQGPKLLIQFQNNGVVDDSQLPKDRFSAERLKGVDSTLKIQPAKLEDSAVYLCASSLSRTEAFFGQGTRLTVV.

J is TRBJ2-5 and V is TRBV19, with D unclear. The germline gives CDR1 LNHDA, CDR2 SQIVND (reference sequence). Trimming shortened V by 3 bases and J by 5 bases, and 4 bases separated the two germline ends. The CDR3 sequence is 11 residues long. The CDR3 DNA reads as TGTGCCAGTAGTATTTATGAGACCCAGTACTTC. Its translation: CASSIYETQYF.

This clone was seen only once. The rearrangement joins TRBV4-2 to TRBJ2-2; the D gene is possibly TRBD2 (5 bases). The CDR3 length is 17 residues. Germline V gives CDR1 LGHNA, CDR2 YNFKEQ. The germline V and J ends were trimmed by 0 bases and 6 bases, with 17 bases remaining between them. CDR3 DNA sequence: TGTGCCAGCAGCCAAGAGGTAGCGATCGGGTATCCCGGGGAGCTGTTTTTT. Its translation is CASSQEVAIGYPGELFF.

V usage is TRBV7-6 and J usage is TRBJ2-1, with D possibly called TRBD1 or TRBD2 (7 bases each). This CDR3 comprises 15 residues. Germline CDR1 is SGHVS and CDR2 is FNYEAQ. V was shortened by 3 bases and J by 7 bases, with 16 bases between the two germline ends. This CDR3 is CASSFLGQGGNEQFF. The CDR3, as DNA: TGTGCCAGCAGCTTTTTGGGGCAGGGGGGGAATGAGCAGTTCTTC.

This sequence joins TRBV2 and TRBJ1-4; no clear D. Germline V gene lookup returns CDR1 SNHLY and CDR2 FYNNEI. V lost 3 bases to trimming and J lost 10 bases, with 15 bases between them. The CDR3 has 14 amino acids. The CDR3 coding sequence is TGTGCCAGCAGTGATTGGGAGAGCATAGGAAAACTGTTTTTT. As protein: CASSDWESIGKLFF.

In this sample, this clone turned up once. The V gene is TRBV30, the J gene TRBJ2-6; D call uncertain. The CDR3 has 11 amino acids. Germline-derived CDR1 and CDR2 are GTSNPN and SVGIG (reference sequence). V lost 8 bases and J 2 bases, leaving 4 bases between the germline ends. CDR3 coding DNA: TGTGCCGGAACTGGGGCCAACGTCCTGACTTTC. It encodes CAGTGANVLTF.